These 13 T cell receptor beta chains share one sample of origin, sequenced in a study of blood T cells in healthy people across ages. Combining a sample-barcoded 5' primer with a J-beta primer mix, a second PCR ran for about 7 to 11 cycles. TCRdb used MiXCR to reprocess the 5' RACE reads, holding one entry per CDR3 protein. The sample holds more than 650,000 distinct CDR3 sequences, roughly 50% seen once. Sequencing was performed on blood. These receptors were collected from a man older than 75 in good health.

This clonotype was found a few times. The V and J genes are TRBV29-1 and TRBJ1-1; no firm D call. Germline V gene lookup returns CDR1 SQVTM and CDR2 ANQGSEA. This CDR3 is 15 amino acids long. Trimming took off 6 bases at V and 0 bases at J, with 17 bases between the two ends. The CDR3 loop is CSVAPRLDMNTEAFF. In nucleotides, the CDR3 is TGCAGCGTAGCACCGAGACTAGACATGAACACTGAAGCTTTCTTT. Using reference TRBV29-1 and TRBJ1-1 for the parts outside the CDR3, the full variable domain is SAVISQKPSRDICQRGTSLTIQCQVDSQVTMMFWYRQQPGQSLTLIATANQGSEATYESGFVIDKFPISRPNLTFSTLTVSNMSPEDSSIYLCSVAPRLDMNTEAFFGQGTRLTVV.

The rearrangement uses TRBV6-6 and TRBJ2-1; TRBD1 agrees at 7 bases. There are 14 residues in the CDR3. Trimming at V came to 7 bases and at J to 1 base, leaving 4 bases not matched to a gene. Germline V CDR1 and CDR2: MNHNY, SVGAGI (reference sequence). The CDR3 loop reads CASKEGQSYNEQFF. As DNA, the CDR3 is TGTGCCAGCAAAGAGGGACAGTCCTACAATGAGCAGTTCTTC.

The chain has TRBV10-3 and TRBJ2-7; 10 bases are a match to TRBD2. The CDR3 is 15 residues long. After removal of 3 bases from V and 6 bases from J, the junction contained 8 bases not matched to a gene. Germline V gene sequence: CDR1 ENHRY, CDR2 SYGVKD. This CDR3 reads CAISDTPGLACEQYF. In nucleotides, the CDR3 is TGTGCCATCAGTGACACCCCGGGACTAGCGTGCGAGCAGTACTTC.

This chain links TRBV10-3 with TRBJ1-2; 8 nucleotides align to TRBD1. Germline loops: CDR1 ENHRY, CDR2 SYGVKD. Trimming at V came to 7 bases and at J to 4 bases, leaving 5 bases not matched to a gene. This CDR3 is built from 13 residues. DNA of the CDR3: TGTGCCATCAAGGGACAGGTCGCCTATGGCTACACCTTC. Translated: CAIKGQVAYGYTF.

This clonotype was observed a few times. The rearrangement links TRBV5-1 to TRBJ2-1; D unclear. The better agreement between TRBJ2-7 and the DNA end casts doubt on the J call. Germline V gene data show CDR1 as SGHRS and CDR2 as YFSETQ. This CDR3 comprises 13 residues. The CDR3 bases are TGCGCCAGCAGCTTGTCCCCTGACAATGAGCAGTACTTC. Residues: CASSLSPDNEQYF.

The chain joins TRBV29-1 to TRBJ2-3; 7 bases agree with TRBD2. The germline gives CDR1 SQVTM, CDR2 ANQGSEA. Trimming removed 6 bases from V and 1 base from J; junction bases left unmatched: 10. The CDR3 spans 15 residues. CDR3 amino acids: CSVHLASGRTDTQYF. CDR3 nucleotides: TGCAGCGTCCACCTGGCTAGCGGTCGCACAGATACGCAGTATTTT.

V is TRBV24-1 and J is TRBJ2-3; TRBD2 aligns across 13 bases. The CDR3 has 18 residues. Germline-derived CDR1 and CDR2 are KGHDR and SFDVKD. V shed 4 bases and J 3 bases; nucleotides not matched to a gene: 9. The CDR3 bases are TGTGCCACCAGTGAATCCCTCCGACTAGCGGGAGGTACAGATACGCAGTATTTT. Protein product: CATSESLRLAGGTDTQYF.

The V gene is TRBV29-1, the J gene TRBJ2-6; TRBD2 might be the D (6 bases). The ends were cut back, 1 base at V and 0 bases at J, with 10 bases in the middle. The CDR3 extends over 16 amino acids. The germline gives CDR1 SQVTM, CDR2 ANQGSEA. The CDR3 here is CSVEGQGLSGANVLTF. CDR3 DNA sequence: TGCAGCGTTGAAGGCCAGGGACTCTCTGGGGCCAACGTCCTGACTTTC. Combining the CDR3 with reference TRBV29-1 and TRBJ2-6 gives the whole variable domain SAVISQKPSRDICQRGTSLTIQCQVDSQVTMMFWYRQQPGQSLTLIATANQGSEATYESGFVIDKFPISRPNLTFSTLTVSNMSPEDSSIYLCSVEGQGLSGANVLTFGAGSRLTVL.

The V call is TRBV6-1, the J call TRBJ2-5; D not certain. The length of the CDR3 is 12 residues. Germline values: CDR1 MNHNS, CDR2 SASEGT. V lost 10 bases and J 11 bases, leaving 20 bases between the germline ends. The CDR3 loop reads CATRNLNNEQYF. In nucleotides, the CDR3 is TGTGCCACCCGCAATCTCAACAATGAGCAGTACTTC.

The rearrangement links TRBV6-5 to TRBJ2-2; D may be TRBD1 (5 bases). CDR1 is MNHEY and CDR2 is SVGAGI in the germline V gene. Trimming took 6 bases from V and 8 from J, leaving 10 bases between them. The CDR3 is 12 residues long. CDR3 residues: CASRQGMGELFF. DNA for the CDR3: TGTGCCAGCAGGCAGGGTATGGGGGAGCTGTTTTTT.

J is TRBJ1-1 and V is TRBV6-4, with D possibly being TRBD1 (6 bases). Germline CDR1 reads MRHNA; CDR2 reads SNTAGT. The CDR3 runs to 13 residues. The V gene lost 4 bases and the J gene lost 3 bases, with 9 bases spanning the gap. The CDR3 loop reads CASSVHRDTEAFF. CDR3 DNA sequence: TGTGCCAGCAGTGTCCACAGGGACACTGAAGCTTTCTTT.

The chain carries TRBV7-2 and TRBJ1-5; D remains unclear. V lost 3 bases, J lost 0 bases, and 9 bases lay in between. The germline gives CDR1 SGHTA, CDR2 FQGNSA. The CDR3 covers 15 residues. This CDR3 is CASSFNRNSNQPQHF. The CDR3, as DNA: TGTGCCAGCAGCTTTAACAGAAATAGCAATCAGCCCCAGCATTTT.

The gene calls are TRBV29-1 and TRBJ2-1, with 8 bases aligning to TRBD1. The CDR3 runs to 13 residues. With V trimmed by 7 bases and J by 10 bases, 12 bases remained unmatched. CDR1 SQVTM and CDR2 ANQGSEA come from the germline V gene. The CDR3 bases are TGCAGCGGGGGGACAGGCCGCCGGGGGGAGCAGTTCTTC. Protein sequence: CSGGTGRRGEQFF.